The 15 T cell receptor beta chains given below trace back to one sample, sequenced in a study of blood T cell repertoires in COVID-19. The assay was immunoSEQ multiplex PCR, and TCRdb's table has in-frame clones only and misses some. Of approximately 180,000 clones listed, approximately 85% are singletons. Sequencing was carried out using peripheral blood. These TCRs come from a human donor with active or convalescent COVID-19. The donor label of this sample is uncertain.

This clone occurred a few times. This rearrangement joins TRBV2 to TRBJ2-2, with 8 bases matching TRBD2. There are 18 residues in the CDR3. Germline V gene sequence: CDR1 SNHLY, CDR2 FYNNEI. With 8 bases clipped from V and 5 bases from J, the junction kept 19 bases outside the gene matches. In DNA form, the CDR3 reads TGTGCCAGCGCGGAAGGGATAGCGGGGCCCTCGAGGACCGGGGAGCTGTTTTTT. It specifies CASAEGIAGPSRTGELFF.

This rearrangement joins TRBV6-6 to TRBJ2-1; 7 bases align to TRBD2. The length of the CDR3 is 15 residues. Germline V gives CDR1 MNHNY, CDR2 SVGAGI (reference sequence). V trimming: 3 bases; J trimming: 16 bases; junction bases outside the gene matches: 18. The CDR3 sequence: CASSYDQSRGGRTFF. The CDR3 coding sequence is TGTGCCAGCAGTTATGATCAGAGCCGCGGCGGGAGAACCTTCTTC.

The CDR3, as DNA: TGCGCCAGCAGCCCCGAAGGACAGGGAGGCGATGGGACCCAGTACTTC. This codes for CASSPEGQGGDGTQYF. The chain is built from TRBV5-1 and TRBJ2-5; TRBD1 aligns across 8 bases. This CDR3 region has 16 residues. The J segment lost 7 bases and the V segment lost 4 bases, leaving 15 bases of the junction unmatched. Germline V gene data show CDR1 as SGHRS and CDR2 as YFSETQ.

The chain employs TRBV13 and TRBJ2-3; 9 nucleotides agree with TRBD2. The CDR3 consists of 16 residues. Per the germline V gene, CDR1 is PRHDT and CDR2 is FYEKMQ (reference sequence). V shed 0 bases, J shed 4 bases, and the junction held 5 bases outside the gene matches. The CDR3 here is CASSLGIAGDADTQYF. The CDR3 nucleotides read TGTGCCAGCAGCTTAGGGATAGCGGGAGACGCAGATACGCAGTATTTT.

The rearrangement uses TRBV15 and TRBJ1-2, with a possible D match to TRBD1 (6 bases). Germline V lookup: CDR1 LNHNV, CDR2 YYDKDF (reference sequence). The CDR3 loop spans 14 amino acids. Trimming stripped 0 bases from V and 5 bases from J, with 10 bases between. CDR3 sequence: CATSRDQGRYGYTF. CDR3 coding DNA: TGTGCCACCAGCAGAGATCAGGGGCGGTATGGCTACACCTTC.

The chain recombines TRBV6-5 with TRBJ2-3, with 9 bases aligning to TRBD2. The germline gives CDR1 MNHEY, CDR2 SVGAGI. The CDR3 sequence is 13 residues long. With 11 bases clipped from V and 6 bases from J, the junction kept 9 bases outside the gene matches. CDR3 amino acids: CAGGGLASDTQYF. The CDR3 bases are TGTGCCGGGGGGGGACTAGCTTCTGATACGCAGTATTTT.

V is TRBV28 and J is TRBJ1-4; D unresolved. Germline assignment: CDR1 MDHEN and CDR2 SYDVKM. V was shortened by 4 bases and J by 0 bases, with 9 bases between the two germline ends. This CDR3 comprises 15 residues. Here the CDR3 reads CASSSHAATNEKLFF. CDR3 bases: TGTGCCAGCAGTTCACACGCCGCAACTAATGAAAAACTGTTTTTT.

The chain links TRBV5-1 to TRBJ1-6, with 8 bases that match TRBD1. CDR1 is SGHRS, CDR2 YFSETQ, per germline. This CDR3 is 16 amino acids long. J gave up 6 bases and V 4 bases, and 9 bases lay outside the gene matches. DNA for the CDR3: TGCGCCAGCAGCGCACGGACAGGGTCGATTAATTCACCCCTCCACTTT. This translates into CASSARTGSINSPLHF.

V is TRBV7-2 and J is TRBJ1-5, with D unclear. Germline CDR1 and CDR2: SGHTA and FQGNSA. The CDR3 has 13 residues. Trimming pared 5 bases from V and 7 bases from J, leaving 12 bases between. The CDR3 is CASSAQWLQPQHF. Here the CDR3 DNA reads TGTGCCAGCAGCGCTCAGTGGTTACAGCCCCAGCATTTT.

This clone was seen a few times. The chain's CDR3 is CASSQVPLGQGGSPLHF. The CDR3, as DNA: TGCGCCAGCAGCCAAGTCCCTCTTGGACAGGGCGGATCACCCCTCCACTTT. The chain employs TRBV4-1 and TRBJ1-6; 8 bases are a match to TRBD1. CDR1 is MGHRA and CDR2 is YSYEKL in the germline V gene. The CDR3 covers 17 residues. V gave up 1 base and J gave up 10 bases; unmatched junction bases: 12.

The chain uses TRBV11-2 and TRBJ2-7; D might be TRBD2 (7 bases). CDR3 length equals 16 residues. With 5 bases removed from V and 0 bases from J, the gap between germline ends came to 17 bases. The germline V gene encodes CDR1 SGHAT and CDR2 FQNNGV. In nucleotides, the CDR3 is TGTGCCAGCAGCCCATCGAGGGGGGGCAGCTCCTACGAGCAGTACTTC. The encoded protein is CASSPSRGGSSYEQYF. The full variable domain, rest sourced from reference TRBV11-2 and TRBJ2-7, is EAGVAQSPRYKIIEKRQSVAFWCNPISGHATLYWYQQILGQGPKLLIQFQNNGVVDDSQLPKDRFSAERLKGVDSTLKIQPAKLEDSAVYLCASSPSRGGSSYEQYFGPGTRLTVT.

The J gene is TRBJ2-3, the V gene TRBV6-1, with 10 bases matching TRBD2. The CDR3 contains 18 residues. V shed 2 bases and J 2 bases; nucleotides not matched to a gene: 10. CDR1 is MNHNS and CDR2 is SASEGT in the germline V gene. The CDR3 spells CASSEWASGGGFTDTQYF. For the CDR3, the DNA is TGTGCCAGCAGTGAATGGGCTAGCGGGGGTGGGTTCACAGATACGCAGTATTTT.

The V call is TRBV28, the J call TRBJ2-1; 9 positions agree with TRBD1. The germline CDR1 and CDR2 sequences are MDHEN and SYDVKM. V trimming: 8 bases; J trimming: 4 bases; junction bases outside the gene matches: 3. The CDR3 contains 13 residues. The CDR3, as DNA: TGTGCCAGCGACAGGGGGTCATACAATGAGCAGTTCTTC. This gives the protein CASDRGSYNEQFF. The complete variable domain, with remaining parts taken from reference TRBV28 and TRBJ2-1, reads DVKVTQSSRYLVKRTGEKVFLECVQDMDHENMFWYRQDPGLGLRLIYFSYDVKMKEKGDIPEGYSVSREKKERFSLILESASTNQTSMYLCASDRGSYNEQFFGPGTRLTVL.

V usage is TRBV27 and J usage is TRBJ1-3; 7 bases map to TRBD1. CDR1 MNHEY and CDR2 SMNVEV come from the germline V gene (reference sequence). V dropped 0 bases and J dropped 2; count of bases not matched to a gene: 1. The CDR3 is 15 amino acids. The CDR3 DNA is TGTGCCAGCAGTTTATCTACAGGGGCTGGAAACACCATATATTTT. Encoded protein: CASSLSTGAGNTIYF.

V gene TRBV30 combines with J gene TRBJ1-5; no clear D gene. Deletions cut 4 bases from V and 3 bases from J, with 7 bases between. The CDR3 loop spans 12 amino acids. In germline, CDR1 is GTSNPN, CDR2 SVGIG (reference sequence). DNA of the CDR3: TGTGCCTGGAACACCCCCAATCAGCCCCAGCATTTT. Translated: CAWNTPNQPQHF.